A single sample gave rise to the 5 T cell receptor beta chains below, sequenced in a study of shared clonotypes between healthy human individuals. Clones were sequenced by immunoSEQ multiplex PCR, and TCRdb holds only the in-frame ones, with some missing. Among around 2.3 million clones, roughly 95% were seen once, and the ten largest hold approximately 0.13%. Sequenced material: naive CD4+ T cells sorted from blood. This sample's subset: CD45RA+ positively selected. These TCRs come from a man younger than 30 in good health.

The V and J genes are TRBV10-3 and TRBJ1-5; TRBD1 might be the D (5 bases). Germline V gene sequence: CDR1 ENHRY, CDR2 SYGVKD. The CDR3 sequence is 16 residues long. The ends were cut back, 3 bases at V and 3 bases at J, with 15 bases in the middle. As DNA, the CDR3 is TGTGCCATCAGTGATCCCAGGCAGGGAAACAATCAGCCCCAGCATTTT. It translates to CAISDPRQGNNQPQHF.

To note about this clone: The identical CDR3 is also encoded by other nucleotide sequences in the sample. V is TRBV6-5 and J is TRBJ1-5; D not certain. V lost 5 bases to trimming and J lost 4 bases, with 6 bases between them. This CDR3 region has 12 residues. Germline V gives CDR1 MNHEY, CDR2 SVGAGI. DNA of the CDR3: TGTGCCAGCAGTAGCGGAAATCAGCCCCAGCATTTT. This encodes CASSSGNQPQHF.

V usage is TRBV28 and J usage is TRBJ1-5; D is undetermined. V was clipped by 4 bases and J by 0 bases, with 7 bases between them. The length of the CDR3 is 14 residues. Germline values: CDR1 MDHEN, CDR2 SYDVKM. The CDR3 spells CASSWSNSNQPQHF. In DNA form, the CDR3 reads TGTGCCAGCAGTTGGTCAAATAGCAATCAGCCCCAGCATTTT.

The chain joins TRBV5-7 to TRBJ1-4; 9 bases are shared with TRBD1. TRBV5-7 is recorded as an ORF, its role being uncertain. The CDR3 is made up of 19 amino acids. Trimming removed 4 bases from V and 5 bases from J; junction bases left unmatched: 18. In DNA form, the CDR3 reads TGTGCCAGCAGCCTCGTTTCGGGACAGGGTTCACGCATCAATGAAAAACTGTTTTTT. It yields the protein CASSLVSGQGSRINEKLFF.

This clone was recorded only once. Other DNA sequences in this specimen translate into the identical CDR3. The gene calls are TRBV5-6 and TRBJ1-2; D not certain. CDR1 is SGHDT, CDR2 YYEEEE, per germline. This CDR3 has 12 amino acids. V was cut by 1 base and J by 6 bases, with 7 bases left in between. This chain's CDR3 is CASSLSGNGYTF. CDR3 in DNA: TGTGCCAGCAGCTTGTCCGGGAATGGCTACACCTTC.